One sample yielded the 4 T cell receptor beta chains listed below, sequenced in a study of PD-1 blockade in mismatch repair-deficient tumors. Using immunoSEQ multiplex PCR, the repertoire was profiled, and TCRdb retains in-frame clones only, with some absent. The sample contains some 49,000 clones, 70% to 85% of which appear only once. Sequencing used PBMCs, obtained before pembrolizumab treatment. The receptors originated from an adult with mismatch repair-deficient cancer.

The rearrangement uses TRBV18 and TRBJ1-1; D perhaps matches TRBD1 (5 bases). Germline V gene lookup returns CDR1 KGHSH and CDR2 LQKENI. With 2 bases removed from V and 6 bases from J, the gap between germline ends came to 13 bases. CDR3 length: 14 residues. The CDR3 protein is CASSPTETGAEAFF. The CDR3 region has the DNA TGTGCCAGCTCACCAACGGAAACGGGGGCTGAAGCTTTCTTT.

The V call is TRBV7-8, the J call TRBJ1-1, with 9 bases lining up with TRBD1. Looked up from germline, CDR1 is SGHVS and CDR2 is FQNEAQ. Trimming removed 4 bases from V and 3 bases from J; junction bases left unmatched: 12. The CDR3 length is 17 residues. CDR3 nucleotides: TGTGCCAGCAGCTCCCCTTTACAGGGGGCGCAGGACACTGAAGCTTTCTTT. Translated, it gives CASSSPLQGAQDTEAFF.

This clone was seen once. This chain links TRBV7-2 with TRBJ2-3; tentatively, D is TRBD1 (6 bases). This CDR3 has 16 residues. The germline V gene has CDR1 SGHTA and CDR2 FQGNSA. Trimming left V 5 bases short and J 2 bases short, with 17 bases between. CDR3 nucleotide sequence: TGTGCCAGCAGCGCCTGGGGGACAACCGCCACAGATACGCAGTATTTT. Its translation is CASSAWGTTATDTQYF. The full variable domain, in which reference TRBV7-2 and TRBJ2-3 provide the parts outside the CDR3, is GAGVSQSPSNKVTEKGKDVELRCDPISGHTALYWYRQSLGQGLEFLIYFQGNSAPDKSGLPSDRFSAERTGGSVSTLTIQRTQQEDSAVYLCASSAWGTTATDTQYFGPGTRLTVL.

This clone was counted once. This chain joins TRBV15 and TRBJ2-5; TRBD2 might be the D (5 bases). This CDR3 has 15 residues. The germline V gene encodes CDR1 LNHNV and CDR2 YYDKDF (reference sequence). V lost 0 bases, J lost 5 bases, and 13 bases lay in between. CDR3 bases: TGTGCCACCAGCAGAGACCGGGGTTATCAGGAGACCCAGTACTTC. Translating it yields CATSRDRGYQETQYF. The complete variable domain, with remaining parts taken from reference TRBV15 and TRBJ2-5, reads DAMVIQNPRYQVTQFGKPVTLSCSQTLNHNVMYWYQQKSSQAPKLLFHYYDKDFNNEADTPDNFQSRRPNTSFCFLDIRSPGLGDTAMYLCATSRDRGYQETQYFGPGTRLLVL.